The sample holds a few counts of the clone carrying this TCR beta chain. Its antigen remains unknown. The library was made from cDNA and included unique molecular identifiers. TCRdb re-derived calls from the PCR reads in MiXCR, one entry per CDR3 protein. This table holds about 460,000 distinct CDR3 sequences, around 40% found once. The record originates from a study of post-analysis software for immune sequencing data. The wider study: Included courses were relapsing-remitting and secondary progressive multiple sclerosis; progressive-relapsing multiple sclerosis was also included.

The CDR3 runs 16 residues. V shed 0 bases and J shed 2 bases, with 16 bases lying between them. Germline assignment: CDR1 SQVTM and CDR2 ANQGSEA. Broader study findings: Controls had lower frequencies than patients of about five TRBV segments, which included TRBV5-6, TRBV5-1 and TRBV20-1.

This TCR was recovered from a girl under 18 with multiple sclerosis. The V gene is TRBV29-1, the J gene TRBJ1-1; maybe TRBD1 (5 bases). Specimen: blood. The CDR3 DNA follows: TGCAGCGTTGAAGATCTTCGATGGGACGAAAACACTGAAGCTTTCTTT. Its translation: CSVEDLRWDENTEAFF.